This entry concerns a single T cell receptor (beta chain). Its antigen target is currently unknown. Base qualities are missing; no much larger clone stands one base away. TCRbeta CDR3 regions were amplified from genomic DNA using the immunoSEQ Assay, a bias-controlled multiplex PCR. The paper's data handling went like this. Nucleated cell counts per sample were estimated from amplification of reference gene primers within the assay. Sequence reads were collapsed and filtered to measure the absolute abundance of every unique TCRbeta CDR3 rearrangement. For each sample, productive Simpson clonality was calculated as the square root of Simpson's diversity index across productive rearrangements. TCRdb's version of the immuneACCESS table is confined to in-frame rearrangements and falls short of the full clone set. An unresolved V gene accounts for under half of the shortfall where checked; the remainder is of unknown origin. Clone size and V and J calls were adopted from that table, with D and trimming inferred from the DNA. The table for this sample lists roughly 300,000 clones; roughly 85% of them were counted only once. The ten largest clones represent approximately 5.3% of the sample.

The data are from a study of blood T cell repertoires in COVID-19 (dated by TCRdb to 2020 to 2022). Turning to the overall study: Collaborator samples came from the United States, Italy and Spain and covered acute and convalescent phases of COVID-19. The prospective study material was composed of cDNA or gDNA derived from T cells, B-cell-depleted T cells, or PBMCs. The repertoires were made available in a free public database intended to serve as a resource for research on the immune response to SARS-CoV-2. The samples were drawn from two sources: the first 160 participants of the ongoing ImmuneRACE study, and about 1,300 subjects contributed by 6 global collaborators. Deeply sampled blood TCRbeta repertoires from subjects exposed to, actively infected with, or recovered from COVID-19 were included in the dataset. HLA class I and class II types, where available, came from metadata supplied by the sample provider rather than from assay-based typing. Sample metadata almost always included a de-identified subject ID, COVID-19 status, age in years and sex. On the study overall, not on this receptor specifically: The quantity of clinical and demographic metadata differed by source and by participant and was supplied without curation.

The CDR3 runs 14 residues from the cysteine to the phenylalanine. The only DNA kept is the CDR3, 42 bases in frame from the first base. Participants in the prospective study were enrolled through a virtual design, were aged about 18 to 100 years, and lived in roughly 24 United States geographic areas. In the prospective study, cohorts were assigned on the basis of participant-reported clinical history obtained from a screening survey and a study questionnaire. Recovered participants in ImmuneRACE Cohort 3 were defined as having two consecutive negative NP/OP PCR tests, clearance from a healthcare professional, or resolution of symptoms. In the prospective study, mobile phlebotomists collected whole blood, serum and a nasopharyngeal or oropharyngeal swab from each participant. Participants in the prospective study had the option to provide additional blood draws and questionnaires over an approximately 2-month period. Before DNA extraction, blood samples from the prospective study were shipped at room temperature or frozen.

Here the chain combines TRBV21-1 and TRBJ1-2; the listed D gene, TRBD1, was not tested against the DNA. TRBV21-1 is shown as a pseudogene. Sequencing input: PBMCs or T cells enriched from blood (not recorded which). The receptor's source is a woman aged 30 to 39 who had recovered from COVID-19. At the DNA level, the sequence is TGTGCCAGCAGCCGGCGACAGGGTCTCTATGGCTACACCTTC. Protein translation: CASSRRQGLYGYTF.